The 14 T cell receptor beta chains presented below share a single source sample, sequenced in a study of identical twins. A single record per CDR3 protein comes from TCRdb applying MiXCR to the 5' RACE reads. This table holds around 530,000 distinct CDR3 sequences, about 16% found once. The same sample was also used in a study of yellow fever vaccine responses in identical twins.

Specimen: CD4+ T cells sorted from blood. These receptors were taken from a woman under 30 in good health.

V usage is TRBV20-1 and J usage is TRBJ2-1, with D perhaps given as TRBD1 or TRBD2 (5 bases each). CDR3 length: 13 residues. Trimming left V 3 bases short and J 5 bases short, with 11 bases between. Per the germline V gene, CDR1 is DFQATT and CDR2 is SNEGSKA (reference sequence). In DNA form, the CDR3 reads TGCAGTGCTAGGGGGGTGAATAACAATGAGCAGTTCTTC. It yields the protein CSARGVNNNEQFF.

In this sample, this clonotype turned up a few times. The chain joins TRBV7-8 to TRBJ1-6; tentatively, D is TRBD1 (5 bases). CDR3 size: 16 residues. Deletions cut 0 bases from V and 6 bases from J, with 12 bases between. Germline lookup yields CDR1 SGHVS and CDR2 FQNEAQ. CDR3 sequence: CASSLAPGKPNSPLHF. The CDR3 DNA follows: TGTGCCAGCAGCTTAGCCCCAGGGAAACCTAATTCACCCCTCCACTTT.

The chain recombines TRBV5-1 with TRBJ2-3, with TRBD2 as a possible D gene (6 bases). The CDR3 is 16 residues long. Germline V gene lookup returns CDR1 SGHRS and CDR2 YFSETQ. V was clipped by 2 bases and J by 3 bases, with 16 bases between them. The CDR3 bases are TGCGCCAGCAGCTTTGGCCGACTAGAGTTAACAGATACGCAGTATTTT. The encoded protein is CASSFGRLELTDTQYF.

The V call is TRBV20-1, the J call TRBJ1-2; TRBD1 matches 10 bases. This CDR3 contains 14 residues. J gave up 4 bases and V 0 bases, and 2 bases lay outside the gene matches. Germline V gives CDR1 DFQATT, CDR2 SNEGSKA (reference sequence). The CDR3 here is CSARDWTGGYGYTF. The DNA for the CDR3 is TGCAGTGCTAGAGATTGGACAGGGGGCTATGGCTACACCTTC.

The J gene is TRBJ2-5, the V gene TRBV29-1, with D perhaps matching TRBD1 (5 bases). V lost 3 bases and J lost 4, with 12 bases in between. The CDR3 has 13 residues. Looked up from germline, CDR1 is SQVTM and CDR2 is ANQGSEA. DNA for the CDR3: TGCAGCGTTGAGGACAATAAGGGAGAGACCCAGTACTTC. Encoded protein: CSVEDNKGETQYF.

The chain recombines TRBV6-5 with TRBJ1-6; 7 nucleotides align to TRBD1. Germline-derived CDR1 and CDR2 are MNHEY and SVGAGI. Trimming took 0 bases from V and 7 from J; bases not matched to a gene: 9. CDR3 length: 17 residues. In DNA form, the CDR3 reads TGTGCCAGCAGTTACTCGAGTGGCGGGACAGTAAATTCACCCCTCCACTTT. Amino acids: CASSYSSGGTVNSPLHF.

The gene calls are TRBV6-2 or TRBV6-3 and TRBJ1-1; 7 nucleotides line up with TRBD1. V shed 5 bases, J shed 7 bases, and the junction held 10 bases outside the gene matches. Germline assignment: CDR1 MNHEY and CDR2 SVGEGT. The CDR3 runs to 14 residues. The CDR3: CASSGGQTRNEAFF. CDR3 DNA sequence: TGTGCCAGCAGTGGGGGACAGACACGGAATGAAGCTTTCTTT.

This chain links TRBV5-1 with TRBJ1-2; D not certain. Deletions cut 4 bases from V and 3 bases from J, with 10 bases between. The CDR3 has 13 residues. Germline V CDR1 and CDR2: SGHRS, YFSETQ. The CDR3 sequence: CASSMDGDYGYTF. Here the CDR3 DNA reads TGCGCCAGCAGCATGGACGGAGACTATGGCTACACCTTC.

A few counts support this clonotype. The chain uses TRBV4-1 and TRBJ1-4; D unclear. CDR3 length: 16 amino acids. Germline V gene lookup returns CDR1 MGHRA and CDR2 YSYEKL. Trimming stripped 5 bases from V and 8 bases from J, with 21 bases between. The CDR3 region is CASSTSGGPFSEKLFF. The CDR3 DNA follows: TGCGCCAGCAGCACCTCGGGTGGACCTTTTTCCGAAAAACTGTTTTTT.

This clonotype was seen more than once but under ten times. The chain joins TRBV25-1 to TRBJ1-1; D remains ambiguous. Germline-derived CDR1 and CDR2 are MGHDK and SYGVNS. This CDR3 has 13 amino acids. V was cut by 6 bases and J by 1 base, with 9 bases left in between. The CDR3 loop reads CASSTHWNTEAFF. Here the CDR3 DNA reads TGTGCCAGCAGCACACACTGGAACACTGAAGCTTTCTTT.

This clonotype was recorded a few times. The J gene is TRBJ2-1, the V gene TRBV20-1, with 11 bases fitting TRBD2. With 3 bases clipped from V and 6 bases from J, the junction kept 7 bases outside the gene matches. This CDR3 is 15 amino acids long. CDR1 and CDR2 from the germline V gene are DFQATT and SNEGSKA (reference sequence). The CDR3 coding sequence is TGCAGTGCTAGTATCGGGCTAGCGGGGGGCAATGAGCAGTTCTTC. This codes for CSASIGLAGGNEQFF.

The chain combines TRBV10-3 with TRBJ2-7, with 8 bases aligning to TRBD2. The CDR3 loop spans 14 amino acids. Germline V gene lookup returns CDR1 ENHRY and CDR2 SYGVKD. V lost 4 bases and J lost 1; bases outside the gene matches: 3. CDR3 in DNA: TGTGCCATCAGTGGGACTAGCATTTCCTACGAGCAGTACTTC. It is translated as CAISGTSISYEQYF.

V and J are TRBV20-1 and TRBJ2-1; 13 bases are a match to TRBD2. The ends lost 3 bases at V and 7 bases at J; junction bases unmatched: 9. Germline-derived CDR1 and CDR2 are DFQATT and SNEGSKA (reference sequence). The CDR3 length is 16 residues. The CDR3 DNA reads as TGCAGTGCTAGTCCTCTCGGGACTAGCGGGAAGAATGAGCAGTTCTTC. This encodes CSASPLGTSGKNEQFF.

The sample holds a few counts of this clonotype. The genes are TRBV5-6 and TRBJ2-7; no firm D call. CDR3 size: 15 residues. Germline V gene lookup returns CDR1 SGHDT and CDR2 YYEEEE. Trimming removed 2 bases from V and 0 bases from J, with 12 bases in between. CDR3 loop: CASSFQTANSYEQYF. In DNA form, the CDR3 reads TGTGCCAGCAGCTTCCAAACGGCGAACTCCTACGAGCAGTACTTC.